The T cell receptor beta chain described here comes from a study of blood T cell repertoires in COVID-19. Study details: Specimens from acute and convalescent COVID-19 originated in the United States, Italy and Spain. T cells, B-cell-depleted T cells, or PBMCs supplied cDNA or gDNA.

The CDR3 runs to 14 residues. The ends were cut back, 3 bases at V and 7 bases at J, with 15 bases in the middle. Looked up from germline, CDR1 is MGHDK and CDR2 is SYGVNS. Using immunoSEQ multiplex PCR, the repertoire was profiled, and TCRdb retains in-frame clones only, with some absent. The sample yields about 260,000 clones, approximately 86% seen once. Seattle cases were enrolled at active infection and followed longitudinally. The V call is TRBV25-1, the J call TRBJ1-2; TRBD1 might be the D (6 bases). The sample consisted of peripheral blood. The source of this sequence is a woman aged 55-69 years with COVID-19, enrolled during active disease. This CDR3 is CASSESRGLVGYTF. The CDR3 coding sequence is TGTGCCAGCAGTGAGAGCAGGGGTCTGGTTGGCTACACCTTC.